This entry concerns a single T cell receptor beta chain. Antigen unknown. The data were produced by immunoSEQ multiplex PCR, yet TCRdb's version contains in-frame clones alone and is incomplete. Among over 45,000 clones, about 93% were seen once, and the ten largest hold 5.9%. Germline loops: CDR1 MNHEY, CDR2 SMNVEV (reference sequence). CDR3 size: 18 residues. Trimming pared 3 bases from V and 2 bases from J, leaving 23 bases between. This record belongs to a study of graft-versus-host responses after intestinal transplantation. Study summary: Tacrolimus and steroids were given for about 3 years to all recipients after anti-thymocyte globulin induction.

Study-level points and caveats: Early post-transplant falls in HvG clones accompanied the peak levels of circulating GvH clones.

Material: PBMCs, obtained 750 to 800 days after a first intestinal transplant, on the day of a second. The rearrangement joins TRBV27 to TRBJ2-7; perhaps TRBD1 as D (5 bases). This receptor was taken from a human patient who received an intestinal transplant, so some T cells may come from the graft donor. The CDR3, as DNA: TGTGCCAGCAGTTTCTCGCAGGGCCTTAAGGGGAAGACCTACGAGCAGTACTTC. Its protein product is CASSFSQGLKGKTYEQYF.